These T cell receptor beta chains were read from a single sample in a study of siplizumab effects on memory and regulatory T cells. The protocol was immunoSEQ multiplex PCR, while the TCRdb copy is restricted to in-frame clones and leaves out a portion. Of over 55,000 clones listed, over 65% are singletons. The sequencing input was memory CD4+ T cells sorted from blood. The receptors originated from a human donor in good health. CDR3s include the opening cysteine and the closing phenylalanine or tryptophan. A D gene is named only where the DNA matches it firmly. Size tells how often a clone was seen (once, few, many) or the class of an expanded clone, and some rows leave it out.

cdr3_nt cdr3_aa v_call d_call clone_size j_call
TGTGCCAGCAGCCAAAGTAGCGGGAGACGAACCGGGGAGCTGTTTTTT CASSQSSGRRTGELFF TRBV7-8 TRBD2 NA TRBJ2-2
TGTGCCAGCAATCCCGTTGTTAGCGGGAGGAACGAGCAGTACTTC CASNPVVSGRNEQYF TRBV6-5 TRBD2 NA TRBJ2-7
TGCGCCAGCGCCATGTGGGATGAGCAGTTCTTC CASAMWDEQFF TRBV5-1 NA NA TRBJ2-1
TGCGCCAGCAGCTTGAAGGTCGACAGGGGGTTCTACAATGAGCAGTTCTTC CASSLKVDRGFYNEQFF TRBV5-1 TRBD1 NA TRBJ2-1
TGTGCCAGCAGCCCAGGGACGGCAGGATCGAGCTCTGGAAACACCATATATTTT CASSPGTAGSSSGNTIYF TRBV7-8 NA NA TRBJ1-3
TGTGCCAGCAGCTTGCCAGGGAACTATGGCTACACCTTC CASSLPGNYGYTF TRBV5-4 NA NA TRBJ1-2
TGTGCCAGCTCACCAGGCACGGAGGGAAACACCATATATTTT CASSPGTEGNTIYF TRBV18 NA few TRBJ1-3
TGTGCCAGCAGCTGGGGACGATCAGAGACCCAGTACTTC CASSWGRSETQYF TRBV7-8 NA NA TRBJ2-5
TGTGCCTGGAGTAGATTGGGACAAGCTAATGAAAAACTGTTTTTT CAWSRLGQANEKLFF TRBV30 NA NA TRBJ1-4
TGTGCCAGCAGTAATGGGTTAGCGGGGGGCAAAAACATTCAGTACTTC CASSNGLAGGKNIQYF TRBV2 TRBD2 NA TRBJ2-4
TGTGCCAGCAGCTTAGAGCTCGGACGGGCCGGGACCCAGTACTTC CASSLELGRAGTQYF TRBV11-1 NA NA TRBJ2-5
TGTGCCAGCAGCTTAGAAGACGACAGGGTCACCGGGGAGCTGTTTTTT CASSLEDDRVTGELFF TRBV11-3 TRBD1 NA TRBJ2-2
TGTGCCAGCAGCTTGGCCGTGGGCGGGGGAGTGGATACGCAGTATTTT CASSLAVGGGVDTQYF TRBV5-4 TRBD2 NA TRBJ2-3
TGTGCCAGTAGTAGGTCTAGCGGCCTCACAGATACGCAGTATTTT CASSRSSGLTDTQYF TRBV19 TRBD2 NA TRBJ2-3
TGTGCCATCAAACCGGGACAGGGGAAGGAGACCCAGTACTTC CAIKPGQGKETQYF TRBV10-3 TRBD1 NA TRBJ2-5
TGCAGCGTTGAACCGAGGTCCATCGCTTTCTTT CSVEPRSIAFF TRBV29-1 NA once TRBJ1-1
TGTGCCAGCAGTTACTCCGGGACTAGTAATGAGCAGTTCTTC CASSYSGTSNEQFF TRBV6-5 TRBD2 NA TRBJ2-1
TGTGCCAGCAGTGTGGGTGGGTCTTTGCAGCCCCAGCATTTT CASSVGGSLQPQHF TRBV25-1 NA NA TRBJ1-5
TGCAGCGGGGCCCAAGATTATGAAAAACTGTTTTTT CSGAQDYEKLFF TRBV29-1 NA NA TRBJ1-4
TGTGCCAGCCCTCGGACTAGCGGGAATGCCTACAATGAGCAGTTCTTC CASPRTSGNAYNEQFF TRBV2 TRBD2 NA TRBJ2-1
TGCGCCAGCAGCGTTGACAGGGGGCAGAACACTGAAGCTTTCTTT CASSVDRGQNTEAFF TRBV5-1 TRBD1 NA TRBJ1-1
TGTGCCAGCCGCTATCACGACAGTGAAGCTTTCTTT CASRYHDSEAFF TRBV2 NA NA TRBJ1-1
TGTGCCAGCCTCCCAACAGAGAAGGCCCTATATGGCTACACCTTC CASLPTEKALYGYTF TRBV21-1 NA few TRBJ1-2
TGTGCCAGCAGTGAGGTACAGGTCAGGGGCACTGAAGCTTTCTTT CASSEVQVRGTEAFF TRBV6-1 NA few TRBJ1-1
TGTGCCAGCAGCTTGGGGACTAGGAGGGAGACCCAGTACTTC CASSLGTRRETQYF TRBV5-8 TRBD2 NA TRBJ2-5
TGTGCCATCAATCGACAGGGGGCCGGGGAGCTGTTTTTT CAINRQGAGELFF TRBV10-3 TRBD1 once TRBJ2-2
TGTGCCAGCAGTTTAGGAGGGGAGACTGAAGCTTTCTTT CASSLGGETEAFF TRBV27 NA NA TRBJ1-1
TGTGCCAGCAGCTTAGGTGTCGGGACAGGGGAGCAGTACTTC CASSLGVGTGEQYF TRBV7-3 TRBD1 once TRBJ2-7
TGTGCCAGTAGTGTTTCCAGCCCTGGAAACTATGGCTACACCTTC CASSVSSPGNYGYTF TRBV19 NA NA TRBJ1-2
TGCGCCAGCAGCTTGGAACGGGCCCTCCTAGAGAACACTGAAGCTTTCTTT CASSLERALLENTEAFF TRBV5-1 NA NA TRBJ1-1
TGTGCCAGCAGCCAATTTGGGGACCCTCCCTACAATGAGCAGTTCTTC CASSQFGDPPYNEQFF TRBV4-2 NA NA TRBJ2-1
TGCAGCGTTGGTCTAGATTTCACCGGGGAGCTGTTTTTT CSVGLDFTGELFF TRBV29-1 NA NA TRBJ2-2
TGCGCCAGCAGCTGGGCCCCACAGGGGGCGGACACCGGGGAGCTGTTTTTT CASSWAPQGADTGELFF TRBV5-1 TRBD1 NA TRBJ2-2
TGTGCCAGCTCACCGGACAGCGGATATGGCTACACCTTC CASSPDSGYGYTF TRBV18 NA NA TRBJ1-2
TGTGCCAGCAGCTTGGTGCCAGCGGGAGTTGCCGAGCAGTACTTC CASSLVPAGVAEQYF TRBV5-6 TRBD2 NA TRBJ2-7
TGTGCCAGCAGCCGAGGATTGAACACTGAAGCTTTCTTT CASSRGLNTEAFF TRBV6-5 NA NA TRBJ1-1
TGTGCCAGCAGCCCTGGCCGACAGGGAAGTACTGAAGCTTTCTTT CASSPGRQGSTEAFF TRBV7-2 TRBD1 NA TRBJ1-1
TGTGCCAGCAGCAGAGGGGGAGCTAACTATGGCTACACCTTC CASSRGGANYGYTF TRBV28 NA NA TRBJ1-2
TGTGCCAGCAGTGAAGATCTACGGGCTTTCTTT CASSEDLRAFF TRBV6-1 NA NA TRBJ1-1
TGTGCCAGTAGTGCCCCCGGACTAGTCACAGATACGCAGTATTTT CASSAPGLVTDTQYF TRBV19 TRBD2 few TRBJ2-3